Below, 10 T cell receptor beta chains from the same sample are listed, as sequenced in a study of blood T cell repertoires in COVID-19 (TCRdb year 2020). The method was the immunoSEQ multiplex PCR assay. Held by TCRdb, this immuneACCESS table contains in-frame sequences only and omits some clones. Under half of the omission traces to an unresolved V gene where checked; the cause of the rest is unknown. Recorded for this sample are thousands of clones; approximately 80% of them occurred a single time. The ten largest account for less than 40% of the sample. Material: peripheral blood. These receptors all come from a human donor in a cohort sampled during active COVID-19.

V gene TRBV19 combines with J gene TRBJ2-1; D is uncertain. Trimming removed 5 bases from V and 10 bases from J, with 9 bases in between. The germline V gene has CDR1 LNHDA and CDR2 SQIVND (reference sequence). The CDR3 has 11 amino acids. CDR3 coding DNA: TGTGCCAGTAGTCAGATCGGGGAGCAGTTCTTC. Amino acid sequence: CASSQIGEQFF.

The J gene is TRBJ2-2, the V gene TRBV28, with TRBD2 matching 10 bases. The CDR3 is made up of 16 amino acids. V trimming: 7 bases; J trimming: 3 bases; junction bases outside the gene matches: 8. CDR1 and CDR2 from the germline V gene are MDHEN and SYDVKM. CDR3 nucleotides: TGTGCCAGCACGCGACGCACTAGCGGGGACACCGGGGAGCTGTTTTTT. Its protein is CASTRRTSGDTGELFF.

V is TRBV6-6 and J is TRBJ1-1; D unclear. The ends were cut back, 2 bases at V and 1 base at J, with 8 bases in the middle. The CDR3 runs 14 residues. From germline, CDR1 is MNHNY and CDR2 SVGAGI (reference sequence). The CDR3 DNA reads as TGTGCCAGCAGTTACGGTGAGGGGAACACTGAAGCTTTCTTT. Encoded protein: CASSYGEGNTEAFF.

The gene calls are TRBV4-2 and TRBJ2-5; TRBD2 agrees at 9 bases. There are 16 residues in the CDR3. V trimming: 6 bases; J trimming: 5 bases; junction bases outside the gene matches: 13. Per the germline V gene, CDR1 is LGHNA and CDR2 is YNFKEQ. The CDR3 bases are TGTGCCAGCAGTTACGGAGGCGGGGGGGGCCGGGAGACCCAGTACTTC. Encoded protein: CASSYGGGGGRETQYF.

In its sample, this clone was seen a few times. The J gene is TRBJ1-4, the V gene TRBV11-2; 7 bases are a match to TRBD1. This CDR3 has 14 amino acids. V lost 5 bases, J lost 5 bases, and 5 bases stayed unmatched. Germline CDR1 reads SGHAT; CDR2 reads FQNNGV. The CDR3 here is CASSRGQLNEKLFF. The CDR3 nucleotides read TGTGCCAGCAGCCGGGGACAGCTGAATGAAAAACTGTTTTTT.

V is TRBV5-1 and J is TRBJ1-2; 8 positions match TRBD1. The CDR3 covers 17 residues. Germline V gene lookup returns CDR1 SGHRS and CDR2 YFSETQ. V shed 0 bases, J shed 4 bases, and the junction held 11 bases outside the gene matches. In DNA, the CDR3 is TGCGCCAGCAGCTTGGTCCCCGAACGGACAGGGACCTATGGCTACACCTTC. Translating it yields CASSLVPERTGTYGYTF.

This rearrangement joins TRBV4-1 to TRBJ2-5, with TRBD1 matching over 7 bases. This CDR3 has 15 residues. Trimming cost V 4 bases and J 5 bases; bases outside gene matches: 10. CDR1 is MGHRA and CDR2 is YSYEKL in the germline V gene. CDR3 sequence: CASSLTGTEMETQYF. For the CDR3, the DNA is TGCGCCAGCAGCCTGACCGGGACAGAGATGGAGACCCAGTACTTC.

This sequence joins TRBV4-2 and TRBJ1-1; D is possibly TRBD1 (6 bases). Trimming removed 1 base at V and 3 bases at J, with 12 bases between. CDR3 length: 15 residues. Germline V lookup: CDR1 LGHNA, CDR2 YNFKEQ. The CDR3 DNA reads as TGTGCCAGCAGCCAAGGGCAGGGGCCTTACACTGAAGCTTTCTTT. As protein: CASSQGQGPYTEAFF.

The gene calls are TRBV3-1 (or the pseudogene TRBV3-2) and TRBJ2-3; 7 bases fit TRBD1. CDR3 length: 16 amino acids. Germline values: CDR1 LGHDT, CDR2 YNNKEL (reference sequence). J lost 1 base, V lost 2 bases, and 6 bases had no gene match. CDR3 DNA: TGTGCCAGCAGCCAACAGGGGGTGTATGGCACAGATACGCAGTATTTT. Residues: CASSQQGVYGTDTQYF.

The V gene is TRBV18, the J gene TRBJ1-6, with 9 nucleotides matching TRBD1. The V gene's germline CDR1 is KGHSH and CDR2 LQKENI. The CDR3 covers 15 residues. V trimming: 2 bases; J trimming: 7 bases; junction bases outside the gene matches: 3. As DNA, the CDR3 is TGTGCCAGCTCACCAGGACAGGGGAAGAATTCACCCCTCCACTTT. It yields the protein CASSPGQGKNSPLHF. The full variable domain, with the rest looked up from reference TRBV18 and TRBJ1-6, is NAGVMQNPRHLVRRRGQEARLRCSPMKGHSHVYWYRQLPEEGLKFMVYLQKENIIDESGMPKERFSAEFPKEGPSILRIQQVVRGDSAAYFCASSPGQGKNSPLHFGNGTRLTVT.